This T cell receptor beta chain was captured in a study of blood T cell repertoires in COVID-19. In the original workflow: For nucleated cells, counts were estimated from reference gene primer amplification. Some clones are missing from TCRdb's copy, which holds only in-frame ones; the method was immunoSEQ multiplex PCR. D and trimming come from the DNA, and the V and J calls and clone size come from that table. This sample yields about 320,000 clones, of which over 85% are seen a single time; 2% to 3% belongs to the top ten. Participants spanned ages about 18 to 100 years and resided in some 22 US areas. Cohorts were determined from participant-reported clinical history. Cohort 3 donors counted as recovered after two negative PCRs, clearance, or resolved symptoms. V lost 8 bases to trimming and J lost 5 bases; unmatched junction nucleotides: 6. CDR1 and CDR2 from the germline V gene are ENHRY and SYGVKD. This CDR3 has 14 amino acids.

The chain employs TRBV10-3 and TRBJ2-2; 9 bases map to TRBD1. The TCR sequence derives from a man in his sixties who had recovered from COVID-19. Specimen: PBMCs or T cells enriched from blood (not recorded which). CDR3 coding DNA: TGTGCCATCGGGGGACAGGGAGGAACCGGGGAGCTGTTTTTT. It codes for CAIGGQGGTGELFF.